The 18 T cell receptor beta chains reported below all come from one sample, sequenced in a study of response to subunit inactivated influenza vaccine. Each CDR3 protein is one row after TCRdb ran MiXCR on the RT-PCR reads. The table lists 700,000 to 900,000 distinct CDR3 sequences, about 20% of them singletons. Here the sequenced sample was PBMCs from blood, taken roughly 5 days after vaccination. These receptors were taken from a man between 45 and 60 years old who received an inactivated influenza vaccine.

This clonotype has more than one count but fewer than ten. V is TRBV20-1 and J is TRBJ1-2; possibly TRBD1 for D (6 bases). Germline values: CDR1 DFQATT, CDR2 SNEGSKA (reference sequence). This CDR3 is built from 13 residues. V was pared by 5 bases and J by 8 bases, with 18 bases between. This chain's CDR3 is CSASLDPTGGYTF. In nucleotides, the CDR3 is TGCAGTGCTTCCCTGGATCCCACAGGGGGCTACACCTTC.

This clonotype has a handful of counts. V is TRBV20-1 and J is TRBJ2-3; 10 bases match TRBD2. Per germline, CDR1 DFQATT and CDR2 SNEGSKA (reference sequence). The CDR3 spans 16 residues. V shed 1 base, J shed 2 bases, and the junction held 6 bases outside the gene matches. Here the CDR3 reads CSARAASGSSTDTQYF. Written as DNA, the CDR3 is TGCAGTGCTAGAGCGGCTAGCGGGAGCTCCACAGATACGCAGTATTTT.

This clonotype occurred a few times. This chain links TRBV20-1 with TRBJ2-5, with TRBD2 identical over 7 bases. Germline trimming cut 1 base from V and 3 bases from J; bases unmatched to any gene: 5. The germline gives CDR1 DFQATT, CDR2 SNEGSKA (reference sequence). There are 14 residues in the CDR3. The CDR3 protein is CSARVGGGKETQYF. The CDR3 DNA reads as TGCAGTGCTAGAGTGGGCGGGGGAAAAGAGACCCAGTACTTC.

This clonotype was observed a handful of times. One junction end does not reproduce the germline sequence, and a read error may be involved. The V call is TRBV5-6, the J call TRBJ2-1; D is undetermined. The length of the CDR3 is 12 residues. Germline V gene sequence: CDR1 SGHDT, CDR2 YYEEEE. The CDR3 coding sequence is TGTGCCAGCAGCTTGGTGGTGAATGTGCAGTTCTTC. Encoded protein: CASSLVVNVQFF.

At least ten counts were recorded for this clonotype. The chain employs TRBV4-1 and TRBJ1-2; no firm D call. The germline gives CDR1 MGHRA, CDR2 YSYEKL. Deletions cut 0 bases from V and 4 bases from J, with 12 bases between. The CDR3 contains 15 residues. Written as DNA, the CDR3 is TGCGCCAGCAGCCAAGATCAATCCGTGCCCTATGGCTACACCTTC. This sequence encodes CASSQDQSVPYGYTF.

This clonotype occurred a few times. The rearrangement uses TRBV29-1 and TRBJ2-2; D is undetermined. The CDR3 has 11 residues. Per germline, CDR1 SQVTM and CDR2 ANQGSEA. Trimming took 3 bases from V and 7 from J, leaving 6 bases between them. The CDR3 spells CSVEGVGELFF. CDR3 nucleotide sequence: TGCAGCGTTGAGGGTGTCGGGGAGCTGTTTTTT.

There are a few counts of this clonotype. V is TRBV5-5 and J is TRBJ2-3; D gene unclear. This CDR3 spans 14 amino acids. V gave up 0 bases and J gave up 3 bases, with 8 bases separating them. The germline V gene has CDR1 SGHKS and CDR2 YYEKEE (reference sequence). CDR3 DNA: TGTGCCAGCAGCTTGGAGACACGAACAGATACGCAGTATTTT. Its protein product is CASSLETRTDTQYF. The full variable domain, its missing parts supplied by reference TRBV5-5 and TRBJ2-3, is DAGVTQSPTHLIKTRGQQVTLRCSPISGHKSVSWYQQVLGQGPQFIFQYYEKEERGRGNFPDRFSARQFPNYSSELNVNALLLGDSALYLCASSLETRTDTQYFGPGTRLTVL.

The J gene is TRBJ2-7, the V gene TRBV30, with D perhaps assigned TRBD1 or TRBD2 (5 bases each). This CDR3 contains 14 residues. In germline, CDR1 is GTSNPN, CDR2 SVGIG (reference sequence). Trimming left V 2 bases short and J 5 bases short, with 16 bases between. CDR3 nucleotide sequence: TGTGCCTGGAGTCATCTGGGACCTATAGACGAGCAGTACTTC. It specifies CAWSHLGPIDEQYF.

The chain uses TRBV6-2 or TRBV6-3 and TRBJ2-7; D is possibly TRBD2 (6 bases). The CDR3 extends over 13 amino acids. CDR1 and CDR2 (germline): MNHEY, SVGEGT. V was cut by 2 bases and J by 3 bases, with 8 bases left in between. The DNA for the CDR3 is TGTGCCAGCAGTTACGGCGGGGTCTACGAGCAGTACTTC. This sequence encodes CASSYGGVYEQYF.

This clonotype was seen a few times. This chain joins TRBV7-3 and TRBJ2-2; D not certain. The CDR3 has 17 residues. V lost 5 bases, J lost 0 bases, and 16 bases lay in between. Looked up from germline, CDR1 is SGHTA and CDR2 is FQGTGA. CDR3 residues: CASSPYSTRPNTGELFF. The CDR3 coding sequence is TGTGCCAGCAGCCCTTACTCGACCAGACCGAACACCGGGGAGCTGTTTTTT.

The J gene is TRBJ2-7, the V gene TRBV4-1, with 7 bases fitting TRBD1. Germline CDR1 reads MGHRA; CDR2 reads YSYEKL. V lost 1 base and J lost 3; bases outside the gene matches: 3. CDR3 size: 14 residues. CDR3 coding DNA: TGCGCCAGCAGCCAAGCCGGGACAGACTACGAGCAGTACTTC. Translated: CASSQAGTDYEQYF.

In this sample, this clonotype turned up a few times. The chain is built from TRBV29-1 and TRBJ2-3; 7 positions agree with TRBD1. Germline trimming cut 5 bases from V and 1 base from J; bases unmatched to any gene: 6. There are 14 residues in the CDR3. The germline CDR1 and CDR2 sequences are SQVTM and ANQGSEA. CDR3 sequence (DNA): TGCAGCGTTTTGCGGACAGGACGCACAGATACGCAGTATTTT. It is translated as CSVLRTGRTDTQYF.

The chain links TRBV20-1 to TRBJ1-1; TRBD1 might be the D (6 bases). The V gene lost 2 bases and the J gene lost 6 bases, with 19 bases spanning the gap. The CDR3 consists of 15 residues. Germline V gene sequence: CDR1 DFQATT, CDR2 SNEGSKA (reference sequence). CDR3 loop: CSARRGGHLGAEAFF. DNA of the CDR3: TGCAGTGCTAGACGAGGGGGACACCTCGGCGCTGAAGCTTTCTTT.

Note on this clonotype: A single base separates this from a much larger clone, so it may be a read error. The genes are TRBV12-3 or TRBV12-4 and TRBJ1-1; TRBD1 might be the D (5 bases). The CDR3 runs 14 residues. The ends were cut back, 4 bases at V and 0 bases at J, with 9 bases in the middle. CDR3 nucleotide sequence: TGTGCCAGCAGTTACGACAGCATGAACACTGAAGCTTTCTTT. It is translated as CASSYDSMNTEAFF.

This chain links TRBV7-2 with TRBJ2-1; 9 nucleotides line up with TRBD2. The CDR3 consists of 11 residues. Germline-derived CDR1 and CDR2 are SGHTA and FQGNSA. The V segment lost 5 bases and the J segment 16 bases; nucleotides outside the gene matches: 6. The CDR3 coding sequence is TGTGCCAGCAGCCTGCGGGGGGGCGTCTTCTTC. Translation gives CASSLRGGVFF.

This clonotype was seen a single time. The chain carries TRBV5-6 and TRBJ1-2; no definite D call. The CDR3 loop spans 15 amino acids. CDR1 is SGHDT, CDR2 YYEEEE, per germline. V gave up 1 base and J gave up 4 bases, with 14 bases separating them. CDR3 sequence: CASSLWKSVAYGYTF. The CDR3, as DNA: TGTGCCAGCAGCTTGTGGAAATCGGTGGCCTATGGCTACACCTTC.

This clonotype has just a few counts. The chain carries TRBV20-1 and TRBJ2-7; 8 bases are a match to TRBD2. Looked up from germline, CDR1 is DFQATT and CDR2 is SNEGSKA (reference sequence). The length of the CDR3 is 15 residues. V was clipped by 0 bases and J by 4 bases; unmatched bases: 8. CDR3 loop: CSARDAGGGRYEQYF. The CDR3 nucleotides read TGCAGTGCTAGAGACGCCGGGGGGGGAAGGTACGAGCAGTACTTC.

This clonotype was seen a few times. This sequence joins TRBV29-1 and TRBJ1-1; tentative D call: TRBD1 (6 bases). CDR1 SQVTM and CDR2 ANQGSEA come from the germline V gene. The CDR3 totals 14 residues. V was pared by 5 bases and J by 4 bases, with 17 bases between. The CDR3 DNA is TGCAGCGTTCGAGGGGGAGAGGGTGGCACTGAAGCTTTCTTT. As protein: CSVRGGEGGTEAFF.